This record concerns one T cell receptor (beta chain) sequence. The target antigen is unknown. The data were obtained in a study of response to subunit inactivated influenza vaccine. Study-wide points: The authors suggested that few new T cells are recruited per seasonal influenza vaccination.

V dropped 4 bases and J dropped 2 bases, with 14 bases sitting between them. The CDR3 is 15 amino acids. CDR1 MNHEY and CDR2 SVGEGT come from the germline V gene. TCRdb used MiXCR to reprocess the RT-PCR reads, holding one entry per CDR3 protein. The table has 500,000 to 600,000 distinct CDR3 sequences, 6.5% to 8% seen once. V gene TRBV6-2 or TRBV6-3 combines with J gene TRBJ2-5; D not resolved. This sequence was found in a man between 50 and 75 years old who received an inactivated influenza vaccine. The source was PBMCs from blood, collected 23 months after vaccination. The CDR3 is CASSSPVPRQETQYF. The DNA for the CDR3 is TGTGCCAGCAGTTCCCCAGTTCCTCGTCAAGAGACCCAGTACTTC.